Listed here are 29 T cell receptor beta chains from one sample, sequenced in a study of regulatory T cells in long-lasting Graves disease. Specified time point: newly diagnosed GD, antithyroid drugs for less than 3 months. After RNA was extracted from PBMCs, the TCR library was made from it. Both iRepertoire HTBI primers and Arm-PCR of CDR3 regions were used to build the TCR beta libraries. TCRdb analysed the multiplex PCR reads with MiXCR anew, one entry per CDR3 protein. The data contain approximately 250,000 distinct CDR3 sequences, roughly 18% of them singletons. The source material was peripheral blood mononuclear cells (PBMCs), sampled at new diagnosis, from a patient treated with antithyroid drugs. Every receptor here comes from a female donor with Graves disease.

This clonotype appeared many times. This sequence joins TRBV6-1 and TRBJ1-5; possibly TRBD1 for D (6 bases). CDR1 MNHNS and CDR2 SASEGT come from the germline V gene. The CDR3 totals 13 residues. The germline V and J ends were trimmed by 8 bases and 6 bases, with 14 bases remaining between them. The CDR3 bases are TGTGCCAGCGCAGGGGTACCGAGTCAGCCCCAGCATTTT. It codes for CASAGVPSQPQHF.

This chain joins TRBV2 and TRBJ2-1, with 8 bases identical to TRBD2. Germline assignment: CDR1 SNHLY and CDR2 FYNNEI. This CDR3 is 15 amino acids long. Trimming cost V 10 bases and J 0 bases; bases outside gene matches: 8. The CDR3 sequence is CAIEIAGSSYNEQFF. In DNA, the CDR3 is TGTGCCATCGAGATAGCGGGAAGCTCCTACAATGAGCAGTTCTTC. Based on the CDR3 plus reference TRBV2 and TRBJ2-1, the full variable domain is EPEVTQTPSHQVTQMGQEVILRCVPISNHLYFYWYRQILGQKVEFLVSFYNNEISEKSEIFDDQFSVERPDGSNFTLKIRSTKLEDSAMYFCAIEIAGSSYNEQFFGPGTRLTVL.

The rearrangement uses TRBV2 and TRBJ2-5; TRBD1 or TRBD2 may be the D gene (6 bases each). The CDR3 loop spans 15 amino acids. Germline assignment: CDR1 SNHLY and CDR2 FYNNEI. The V and J ends lost 2 bases and 5 bases respectively, with 15 bases between them. In DNA form, the CDR3 reads TGTGCCAGCAGTGAATGGGGCCAGGGGAGGGAGACCCAGTACTTC. Translation gives CASSEWGQGRETQYF.

This chain joins TRBV3-1 and TRBJ2-7; unclear D gene. CDR1 and CDR2 from the germline V gene are LGHDT and YNNKEL (reference sequence). Trimming cost V 0 bases and J 2 bases, with 11 bases left between them. The CDR3 runs 15 residues. The CDR3 DNA follows: TGTGCCAGCAGCCAAGATCGTCGTCCAGCCTACGAGCAGTACTTC. The encoded protein is CASSQDRRPAYEQYF.

In this sample, this clonotype turned up many times. The chain links TRBV5-1 to TRBJ2-2; no clear D. The CDR3 loop spans 14 amino acids. Trimming took off 0 bases at V and 4 bases at J, with 7 bases between the two ends. The germline V gene has CDR1 SGHRS and CDR2 YFSETQ. CDR3 DNA sequence: TGCGCCAGCAGCTTGGTACAACCCACCGGGGAGCTGTTTTTT. It specifies CASSLVQPTGELFF.

This clonotype has a count of ten or more. V is TRBV20-1 and J is TRBJ1-1, with 7 bases matching TRBD1. The V gene's germline CDR1 is DFQATT and CDR2 SNEGSKA (reference sequence). The V gene end was trimmed by 3 bases and the J gene end by 10 bases; junction bases not matched to a gene: 8. The CDR3 is 12 residues long. CDR3 DNA: TGCAGTGCTAGCGGACAGGTCTTAGGAGCTTTCTTT. Translating it yields CSASGQVLGAFF.

This clonotype was counted many times. The chain joins TRBV4-3 to TRBJ2-1; 7 bases are a match to TRBD2. Unmatched junction bases numbered 13, after V lost 1 base and J lost 4 bases. Germline CDR1 is LGHNA and CDR2 is YSLEER. This CDR3 region has 18 residues. CDR3 residues: CASSQAPLQASGYNEQFF. In nucleotides, the CDR3 is TGCGCCAGCAGCCAAGCACCTTTGCAGGCTAGCGGATACAATGAGCAGTTCTTC.

The J gene is TRBJ2-7, the V gene TRBV28; D may correspond to TRBD1 or TRBD2 (5 bases each). Germline CDR1 and CDR2: MDHEN and SYDVKM. With 7 bases removed from V and 4 bases from J, the gap between germline ends came to 29 bases. The CDR3 runs to 18 residues. CDR3 sequence (DNA): TGTGCCAGCAACACCTACCAGAGGGGCGAAGAGGGTGTATACGAGCAGTACTTC. Amino acids: CASNTYQRGEEGVYEQYF.

The rearrangement uses TRBV20-1 and TRBJ2-5; no reliable D call. Germline values: CDR1 DFQATT, CDR2 SNEGSKA (reference sequence). This CDR3 is 13 amino acids long. Deletions cut 6 bases from V and 6 bases from J, with 17 bases between. The CDR3 DNA is TGCAGTGCGCCTGAAAGTGGCAGGCAGACCCAGTACTTC. This codes for CSAPESGRQTQYF.

This clonotype was recorded many times. The rearrangement joins TRBV11-2 to TRBJ2-3; TRBD2 is a possible D gene (6 bases). This CDR3 has 16 residues. Germline lookup yields CDR1 SGHAT and CDR2 FQNNGV. With 4 bases removed from V and 5 bases from J, the gap between germline ends came to 19 bases. CDR3 region: CASSSGLVWGGDTQYF. The CDR3 bases are TGTGCCAGCAGCTCGGGACTGGTCTGGGGTGGAGATACGCAGTATTTT.

CDR3 protein: CASSLGNSNQPQHF. CDR3 nucleotide sequence: TGTGCCAGCAGTTTAGGGAATAGCAATCAGCCCCAGCATTTT. This chain uses TRBV12-3 or TRBV12-4 with TRBJ1-5; D not resolved. This CDR3 comprises 14 residues. V was clipped by 1 base and J by 0 bases, with 4 bases between them.

This clonotype was counted many times. The chain employs TRBV15 and TRBJ2-5, with a weak D call TRBD1 (6 bases). V lost 9 bases, J lost 2 bases, and 16 bases lay in between. This CDR3 has 14 residues. Looked up from germline, CDR1 is LNHNV and CDR2 is YYDKDF (reference sequence). DNA for the CDR3: TGTGCCACAAAGCCGGGACACCAACAAGAGACCCAGTACTTC. Amino acid sequence: CATKPGHQQETQYF.

This clonotype was observed a handful of times. A much larger clone sits a single nucleotide away, making a read error possible. V usage is TRBV10-3 and J usage is TRBJ1-1; the D is unclear. Trimming took 3 bases from V and 6 from J, leaving 11 bases between them. The CDR3 contains 13 residues. Germline V lookup: CDR1 ENHRY, CDR2 SYGVKD. The CDR3 protein is CAISESSNPEAFF. For the CDR3, the DNA is TGTGCCATCAGTGAATCGAGTAATCCTGAAGCTTTCTTT.

This clonotype was counted at least ten times. The chain joins TRBV7-9 to TRBJ2-5; TRBD1 or TRBD2 may be the D gene (5 bases each). Deletions cut 5 bases from V and 5 bases from J, with 12 bases between. The germline V gene encodes CDR1 SEHNR and CDR2 FQNEAQ (reference sequence). The CDR3 is made up of 13 amino acids. CDR3 sequence reads: CASSGDGRETQYF. The CDR3 region has the DNA TGTGCCAGCAGCGGGGACGGTCGGGAGACCCAGTACTTC.

This clonotype occurred many times. The chain combines TRBV18 with TRBJ2-1; the D gene is possibly TRBD2 (5 bases). From germline, CDR1 is KGHSH and CDR2 LQKENI. The CDR3 covers 15 residues. V lost 2 bases, J lost 7 bases, and 15 bases lay in between. The CDR3 sequence: CASSPSSGRGNEQFF. CDR3 nucleotides: TGTGCCAGCTCACCATCAAGCGGACGAGGGAATGAGCAGTTCTTC.

The chain employs TRBV19 and TRBJ2-6; D is perhaps TRBD2 (6 bases). The V end was cut by 5 bases, the J end by 0 bases, with 14 bases between. Germline CDR1 LNHDA, CDR2 SQIVND (reference sequence). There are 17 residues in the CDR3. CDR3: CASSALAGYSGANVLTF. The CDR3 DNA reads as TGTGCCAGTAGTGCCCTGGCGGGGTACTCTGGGGCCAACGTCCTGACTTTC.

This clonotype has ten or more counts. The DNA for the CDR3 is TGTGCCAGTAGTATAAGGCGAGTCACAGATACGCAGTATTTT. Its translation: CASSIRRVTDTQYF. J is TRBJ2-3 and V is TRBV19; D gene uncertain. The CDR3 runs 14 residues. The germline V gene encodes CDR1 LNHDA and CDR2 SQIVND (reference sequence). Trimming took off 2 bases at V and 2 bases at J, with 8 bases between the two ends.

This clonotype has ten or more counts. This chain links TRBV12-3 or TRBV12-4 with TRBJ1-4; tentative D call: TRBD1 (6 bases). The ends were cut back, 5 bases at V and 12 bases at J, with 16 bases in the middle. The CDR3 covers 13 residues. CDR3 nucleotide sequence: TGTGCCAGCAGTCTGGGGACACCCAGAGAACTGTTTTTT. The encoded protein is CASSLGTPRELFF.

This clonotype was seen repeatedly, ten times or more. This chain joins TRBV25-1 and TRBJ1-5; 8 bases align to TRBD1. V lost 8 bases to trimming and J lost 5 bases; unmatched junction nucleotides: 2. This CDR3 comprises 12 residues. Per the germline V gene, CDR1 is MGHDK and CDR2 is SYGVNS. The chain's CDR3 is CASGQGDQPQHF. CDR3 bases: TGTGCCAGCGGACAGGGTGATCAGCCCCAGCATTTT.

This clonotype was found many times. V is TRBV2 and J is TRBJ2-5; D is unclear. CDR1 and CDR2 (germline): SNHLY, FYNNEI. V gave up 8 bases and J gave up 2 bases, with 12 bases separating them. This CDR3 contains 13 residues. In DNA form, the CDR3 reads TGTGCCAGCCATAGTTATTTGCAAGAGACCCAGTACTTC. Translation gives CASHSYLQETQYF.

This clonotype has at least ten counts. The chain links TRBV30 to TRBJ1-1; D might be TRBD1 (5 bases). Germline assignment: CDR1 GTSNPN and CDR2 SVGIG (reference sequence). The CDR3 is 13 amino acids. V was trimmed by 3 bases and J by 10 bases, leaving 18 bases between them. DNA for the CDR3: TGTGCCTGGAGGAATCAGGGCGGTGGCGGAGCTTTCTTT. Protein product: CAWRNQGGGGAFF.

This clonotype has ten or more counts. This chain joins TRBV12-3 or TRBV12-4 and TRBJ2-5; D is ambiguous. The CDR3 loop spans 10 amino acids. V was cut by 7 bases and J by 5 bases, with 5 bases left in between. In DNA, the CDR3 is TGTGCCAGCAAAGGGGAGACCCAGTACTTC. Translation: CASKGETQYF.

This clonotype was observed many times. The rearrangement joins TRBV20-1 to TRBJ2-5; D is undetermined. The CDR3 has 13 residues. Germline CDR1 DFQATT, CDR2 SNEGSKA (reference sequence). Deletions cut 0 bases from V and 3 bases from J, with 8 bases between. Here the CDR3 DNA reads TGCAGTGCTAGAGATCTGGCAAAAGAGACCCAGTACTTC. It codes for CSARDLAKETQYF.

This clonotype appeared many times. This chain joins TRBV12-3 or TRBV12-4 and TRBJ1-1; possibly TRBD1 for D (5 bases). V lost 3 bases and J lost 3, with 8 bases in between. The CDR3 has 13 amino acids. CDR3 sequence (DNA): TGTGCCAGCAGTTTCAGGGCTGACACTGAAGCTTTCTTT. It is translated as CASSFRADTEAFF.

The chain links TRBV19 to TRBJ2-4; the match to TRBD2 covers 8 bases. The CDR3 consists of 16 residues. J gave up 0 bases and V 5 bases, and 6 bases lay outside the gene matches. In germline, CDR1 is LNHDA, CDR2 SQIVND (reference sequence). The CDR3 coding sequence is TGTGCCAGTAGTCCAGGGACTAGTTTAGCCAAAAACATTCAGTACTTC. This codes for CASSPGTSLAKNIQYF.

A note on this clonotype: A far larger clone is just one base off, so this is likely a read error. The chain carries TRBV7-9 and TRBJ1-2; perhaps TRBD1 as D (5 bases). This CDR3 spans 15 amino acids. The V end lost 2 bases, the J end lost 7 bases, and 17 bases lay between the germline ends. Germline V lookup: CDR1 SEHNR, CDR2 FQNEAQ (reference sequence). CDR3 coding DNA: TGTGCCAGCAGCTTAAGTCAGGGCGCGAGAGGTGGCTACACCTTC. This translates into CASSLSQGARGGYTF.

This clonotype was seen a handful of times. The V and J genes are TRBV5-4 and TRBJ2-1; D is possibly TRBD1 or TRBD2 (5 bases each). The CDR3 runs to 14 residues. Germline CDR1 is SGHNT and CDR2 is YYREEE (reference sequence). V lost 4 bases and J lost 9, with 17 bases in between. The CDR3 sequence: CASSRPGTPGEQFF. Written as DNA, the CDR3 is TGTGCCAGCAGCCGGCCGGGGACCCCCGGTGAGCAGTTCTTC.

V usage is TRBV9 and J usage is TRBJ2-7; 10 positions agree with TRBD2. V was clipped by 0 bases and J by 4 bases; unmatched bases: 13. This CDR3 is 18 amino acids long. The V gene's germline CDR1 is SGDLS and CDR2 YYNGEE. CDR3 sequence: CASSVGGGSGRAGYEQYF. The DNA of the CDR3 is TGTGCCAGCAGCGTAGGTGGGGGGAGCGGGAGGGCCGGGTACGAGCAGTACTTC.

This clonotype was counted at least ten times. V is TRBV4-3 and J is TRBJ1-4; perhaps TRBD1 as D (5 bases). Trimming pared 6 bases from V and 4 bases from J, leaving 18 bases between. Germline V lookup: CDR1 LGHNA, CDR2 YSLEER. CDR3 size: 16 residues. In nucleotides, the CDR3 is TGCGCCAGCAGAGGTAGGACACTTAAGAATAATGAAAAACTGTTTTTT. It encodes CASRGRTLKNNEKLFF.